Listed here are 10 T cell receptor beta chains from one sample, sequenced in a study of CD8 T cells in Susac syndrome. Random hexamers served to reverse transcribe roughly 0.5 to 1 ug RNA. TCRdb used MiXCR to reprocess the immunoSEQ multiplex PCR reads, holding one entry per CDR3 protein. Counted here are around 150,000 distinct CDR3 sequences, around 96% occurring once; the ten biggest clones make up roughly 0.15%. The source material was CD4+ T cells from PBMCs. These receptors originate from a human donor in good health.

The J gene is TRBJ2-7, the V gene TRBV3-1; D could derive from TRBD1 or TRBD2 (5 bases each). In germline, CDR1 is LGHDT, CDR2 YNNKEL (reference sequence). CDR3 length: 12 amino acids. The V end was cut by 8 bases, the J end by 2 bases, with 10 bases between. The CDR3 DNA follows: TGTGCCAGCGCCCGGGGCCCCTACGAGCAGTACTTC. Residues: CASARGPYEQYF.

The rearrangement joins TRBV3-1 to TRBJ2-5; TRBD2 agrees at 7 bases. V gave up 3 bases and J gave up 3 bases; unmatched junction bases: 1. The CDR3 is 13 residues long. Germline-derived CDR1 and CDR2 are LGHDT and YNNKEL (reference sequence). CDR3 region: CASSHTSEETQYF. The CDR3 nucleotides are TGTGCCAGCAGCCACACTAGCGAAGAGACCCAGTACTTC.

The chain carries TRBV15 and TRBJ1-1; D remains ambiguous. The CDR3 is 15 amino acids. V lost 0 bases and J lost 3, with 11 bases in between. Germline lookup yields CDR1 LNHNV and CDR2 YYDKDF (reference sequence). CDR3 coding DNA: TGTGCCACCAGCAGAGATGCACAGTATTACACTGAAGCTTTCTTT. Amino acid sequence: CATSRDAQYYTEAFF.

This clonotype has only a few counts. The V gene is TRBV18, the J gene TRBJ2-5; D is undetermined. V was cut by 3 bases and J by 0 bases, with 2 bases left in between. Germline CDR1 reads KGHSH; CDR2 reads LQKENI. CDR3 size: 12 residues. As DNA, the CDR3 is TGTGCCAGCTCACCCAACCAAGAGACCCAGTACTTC. This codes for CASSPNQETQYF. The full variable domain, rest sourced from reference TRBV18 and TRBJ2-5, is NAGVMQNPRHLVRRRGQEARLRCSPMKGHSHVYWYRQLPEEGLKFMVYLQKENIIDESGMPKERFSAEFPKEGPSILRIQQVVRGDSAAYFCASSPNQETQYFGPGTRLLVL.

This clonotype was seen only once. This sequence joins TRBV9 and TRBJ2-1; 12 bases align to TRBD1. The V and J ends lost 4 bases and 8 bases, in that order; junction bases with no gene match: 7. The germline gives CDR1 SGDLS, CDR2 YYNGEE. The CDR3 runs to 15 residues. CDR3: CASSPAGQGAYEQFF. CDR3 DNA sequence: TGTGCCAGCAGCCCGGCGGGACAGGGGGCGTATGAGCAGTTCTTC.

This sequence joins TRBV12-3 or TRBV12-4 and TRBJ2-1; a possible D gene is TRBD2 (6 bases). The CDR3 sequence is 14 residues long. Between the trimmed V and J ends, which lost 10 bases and 8 bases, there was a span of 21 bases. The CDR3 spells CATVRDSSGDEQFF. CDR3 DNA sequence: TGTGCCACCGTCCGGGACTCGTCTGGCGATGAGCAGTTCTTC.

The chain uses TRBV6-2 or TRBV6-3 and TRBJ2-1; 7 nucleotides agree with TRBD1. This CDR3 contains 16 residues. In germline, CDR1 is MNHEY, CDR2 SVGEGT. The V segment lost 0 bases and the J segment 5 bases; nucleotides outside the gene matches: 7. CDR3 coding DNA: TGTGCCAGCAGTTACTCGTTCGGGACAGAAAACAATGAGCAGTTCTTC. Translation: CASSYSFGTENNEQFF.

This clonotype was seen only once. The V gene is TRBV9, the J gene TRBJ1-2; 9 nucleotides agree with TRBD1. With 3 bases clipped from V and 5 bases from J, the junction kept 2 bases outside the gene matches. This CDR3 contains 13 residues. CDR1 SGDLS and CDR2 YYNGEE come from the germline V gene. The CDR3 DNA reads TGTGCCAGCAGCGACGGGACAGGGTATGGCTACACCTTC. It translates to CASSDGTGYGYTF.

J is TRBJ2-5 and V is TRBV30; D is perhaps TRBD1 or TRBD2 (5 bases each). The length of the CDR3 is 12 residues. Germline-derived CDR1 and CDR2 are GTSNPN and SVGIG (reference sequence). Trimming took 5 bases from V and 5 from J, leaving 12 bases between them. CDR3 residues: CAWGSGRETQYF. The CDR3 region has the DNA TGTGCCTGGGGGTCGGGACGGGAGACCCAGTACTTC.

The chain couples TRBV18 to TRBJ2-3; TRBD1 might be the D (5 bases). The CDR3 sequence is 15 residues long. With 0 bases removed from V and 2 bases from J, the gap between germline ends came to 9 bases. From germline, CDR1 is KGHSH and CDR2 LQKENI. The CDR3 coding sequence is TGTGCCAGCTCACCACCGGGGCGGCACACAGATACGCAGTATTTT. This translates into CASSPPGRHTDTQYF.